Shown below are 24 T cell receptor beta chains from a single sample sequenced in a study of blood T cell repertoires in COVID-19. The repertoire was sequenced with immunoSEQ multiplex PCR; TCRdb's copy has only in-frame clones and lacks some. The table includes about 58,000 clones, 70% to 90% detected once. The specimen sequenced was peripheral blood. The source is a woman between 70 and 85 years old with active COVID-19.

The CDR3 nucleotides are TGTGCCAGCAGCTTAGCATCGATAGGGGGCCATGGCTACACCTTC. Translation gives CASSLASIGGHGYTF. V gene TRBV7-9 combines with J gene TRBJ1-2; TRBD1 matches 7 bases. The CDR3 totals 15 residues. The V gene end was trimmed by 0 bases and the J gene end by 6 bases; junction bases not matched to a gene: 7. Germline lookup yields CDR1 SEHNR and CDR2 FQNEAQ (reference sequence).

The CDR3 DNA is TGTGCCAGCAGTACTAATTATCAGCCCCAGCATTTT. It is translated as CASSTNYQPQHF. The chain uses TRBV12-3 or TRBV12-4 and TRBJ1-5; no clear D gene. Trimming shortened V by 5 bases and J by 5 bases, and 7 bases separated the two germline ends. The CDR3 loop spans 12 amino acids.

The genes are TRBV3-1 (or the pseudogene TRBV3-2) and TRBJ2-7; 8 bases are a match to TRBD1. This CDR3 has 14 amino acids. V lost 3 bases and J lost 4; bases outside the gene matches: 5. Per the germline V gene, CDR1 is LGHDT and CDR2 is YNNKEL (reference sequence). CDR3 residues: CASSHQTGVYEQYF. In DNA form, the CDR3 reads TGTGCCAGCAGCCACCAGACAGGGGTTTACGAGCAGTACTTC.

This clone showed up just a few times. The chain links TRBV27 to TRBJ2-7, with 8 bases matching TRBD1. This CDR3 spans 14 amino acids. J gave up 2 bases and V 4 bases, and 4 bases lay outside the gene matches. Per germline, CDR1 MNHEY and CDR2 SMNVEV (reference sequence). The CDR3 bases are TGTGCCAGCAGTTCGGGACAGGAGACCTACGAGCAGTACTTC. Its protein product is CASSSGQETYEQYF.

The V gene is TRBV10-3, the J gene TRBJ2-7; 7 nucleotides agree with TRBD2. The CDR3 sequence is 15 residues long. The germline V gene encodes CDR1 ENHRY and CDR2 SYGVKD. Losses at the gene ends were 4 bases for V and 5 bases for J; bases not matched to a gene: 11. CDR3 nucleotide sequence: TGTGCCATCAGTGTCGATAGCGGGTGGGAAGACGAGCAGTACTTC. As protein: CAISVDSGWEDEQYF.

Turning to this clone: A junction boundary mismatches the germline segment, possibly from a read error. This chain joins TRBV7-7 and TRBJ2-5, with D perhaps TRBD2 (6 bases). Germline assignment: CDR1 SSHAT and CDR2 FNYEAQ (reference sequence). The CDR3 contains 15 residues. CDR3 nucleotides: TGTGCTAGCAGCTTACGGGACTGGAGTAAAGAGACCCAGTACTTC. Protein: CASSLRDWSKETQYF.

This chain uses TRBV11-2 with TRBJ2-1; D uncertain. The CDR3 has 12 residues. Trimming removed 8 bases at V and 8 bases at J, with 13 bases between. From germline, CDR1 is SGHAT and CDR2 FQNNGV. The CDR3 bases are TGTGCCAGCGGCAGCCTAGGCGATGAGCAGTTCTTC. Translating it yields CASGSLGDEQFF.

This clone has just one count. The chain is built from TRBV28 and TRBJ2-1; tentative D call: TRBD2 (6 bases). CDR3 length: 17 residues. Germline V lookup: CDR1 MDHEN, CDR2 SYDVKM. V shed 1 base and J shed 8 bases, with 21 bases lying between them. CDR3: CASSLFILAAPRDEQFF. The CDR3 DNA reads TGTGCCAGCAGTTTATTTATATTAGCGGCCCCTAGAGATGAGCAGTTCTTC.

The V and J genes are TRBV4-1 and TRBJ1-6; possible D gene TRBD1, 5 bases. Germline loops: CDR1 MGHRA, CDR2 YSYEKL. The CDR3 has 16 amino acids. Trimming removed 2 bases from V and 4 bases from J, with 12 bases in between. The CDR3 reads CASSQQMGGYNSPLHF. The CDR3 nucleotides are TGCGCCAGCAGCCAACAAATGGGGGGGTATAATTCACCCCTCCACTTT.

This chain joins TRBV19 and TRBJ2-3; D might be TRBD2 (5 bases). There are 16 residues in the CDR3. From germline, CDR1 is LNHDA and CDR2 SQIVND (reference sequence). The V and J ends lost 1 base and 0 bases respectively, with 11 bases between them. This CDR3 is CASSIGEEASTDTQYF. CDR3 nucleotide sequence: TGTGCCAGTAGTATAGGAGAGGAGGCGAGCACAGATACGCAGTATTTT.

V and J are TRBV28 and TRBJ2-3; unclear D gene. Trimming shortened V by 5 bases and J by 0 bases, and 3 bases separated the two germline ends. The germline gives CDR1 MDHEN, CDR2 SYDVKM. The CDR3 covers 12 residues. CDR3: CASSQSTDTQYF. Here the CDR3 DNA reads TGTGCCAGCAGTCAGAGCACAGATACGCAGTATTTT.

The CDR3, as DNA: TGCGCCAGCAGCCCCCGGGTCGGAGATGAAAAACTGTTTTTT. Translating gives CASSPRVGDEKLFF. The chain is built from TRBV5-1 and TRBJ1-4; D is uncertain. Germline CDR1 is SGHRS and CDR2 is YFSETQ. V was pared by 4 bases and J by 6 bases, with 13 bases between. This CDR3 contains 14 residues.

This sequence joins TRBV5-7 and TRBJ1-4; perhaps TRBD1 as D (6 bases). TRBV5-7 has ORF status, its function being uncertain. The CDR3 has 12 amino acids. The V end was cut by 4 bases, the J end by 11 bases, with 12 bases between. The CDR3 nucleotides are TGTGCCAGCAGCCCCAGGGGCGAGAAACTGTTTTTT. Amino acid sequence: CASSPRGEKLFF.

In nucleotides, the CDR3 is TGCGCCAGCAGCAAAGGGACAGGGGGCCACTACGAGCAGTACTTC. Translation: CASSKGTGGHYEQYF. This chain connects TRBV5-1 to TRBJ2-7, with TRBD1 matching over 12 bases. After removal of 4 bases from V and 3 bases from J, the junction contained 5 bases not matched to a gene. This CDR3 spans 15 amino acids. Per the germline V gene, CDR1 is SGHRS and CDR2 is YFSETQ.

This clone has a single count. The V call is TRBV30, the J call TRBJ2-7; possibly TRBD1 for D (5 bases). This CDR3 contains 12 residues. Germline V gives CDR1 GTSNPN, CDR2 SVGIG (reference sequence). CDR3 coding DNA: TGTGCTCACGACAGTAGTTCCTACGAGCAGTACTTC. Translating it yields CAHDSSSYEQYF.

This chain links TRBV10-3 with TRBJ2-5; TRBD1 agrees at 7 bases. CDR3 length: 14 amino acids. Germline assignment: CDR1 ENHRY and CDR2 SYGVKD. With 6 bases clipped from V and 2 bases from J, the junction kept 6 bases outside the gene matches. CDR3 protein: CAISLGTAQETQYF. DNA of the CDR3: TGTGCCATCAGCCTCGGGACAGCTCAAGAGACCCAGTACTTC.

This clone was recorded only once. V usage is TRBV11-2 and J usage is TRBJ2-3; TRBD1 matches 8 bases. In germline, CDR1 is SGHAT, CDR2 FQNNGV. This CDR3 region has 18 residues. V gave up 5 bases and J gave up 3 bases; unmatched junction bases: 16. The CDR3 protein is CASSALYGSRGQTDTQYF. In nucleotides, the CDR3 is TGTGCCAGCAGCGCATTATACGGCTCCAGGGGGCAGACAGATACGCAGTATTTT. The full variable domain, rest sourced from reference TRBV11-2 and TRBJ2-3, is EAGVAQSPRYKIIEKRQSVAFWCNPISGHATLYWYQQILGQGPKLLIQFQNNGVVDDSQLPKDRFSAERLKGVDSTLKIQPAKLEDSAVYLCASSALYGSRGQTDTQYFGPGTRLTVL.

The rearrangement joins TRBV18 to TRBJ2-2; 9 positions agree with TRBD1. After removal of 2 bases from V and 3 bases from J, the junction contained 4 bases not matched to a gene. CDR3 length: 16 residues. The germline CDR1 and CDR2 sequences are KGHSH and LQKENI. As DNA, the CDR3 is TGTGCCAGCTCACCATTCACAGGGGGCGACACCGGGGAGCTGTTTTTT. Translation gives CASSPFTGGDTGELFF.

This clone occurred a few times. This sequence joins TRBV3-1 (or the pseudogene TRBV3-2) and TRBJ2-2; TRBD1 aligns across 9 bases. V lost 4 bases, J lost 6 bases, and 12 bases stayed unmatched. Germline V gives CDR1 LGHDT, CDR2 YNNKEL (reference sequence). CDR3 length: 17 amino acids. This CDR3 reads CASSRGTGPFSSGELFF. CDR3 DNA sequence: TGTGCCAGCAGCCGCGGGACAGGGCCCTTTAGTTCCGGGGAGCTGTTTTTT.

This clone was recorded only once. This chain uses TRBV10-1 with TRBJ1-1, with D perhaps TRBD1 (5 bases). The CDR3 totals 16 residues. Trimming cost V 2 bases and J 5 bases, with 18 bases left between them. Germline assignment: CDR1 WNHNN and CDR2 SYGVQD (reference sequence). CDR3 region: CASSETGTSAGTEAFF. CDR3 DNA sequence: TGCGCCAGCAGTGAGACCGGGACTTCCGCGGGGACTGAAGCTTTCTTT.

The CDR3 protein is CASSRGQGTHYEQYF. CDR3 bases: TGCGCCAGCAGCCGTGGACAGGGCACGCACTACGAGCAGTACTTC. The chain has TRBV4-1 and TRBJ2-7; TRBD1 matches at 8 bases. The CDR3 spans 15 residues. CDR1 is MGHRA, CDR2 YSYEKL, per germline. V shed 4 bases and J 3 bases; nucleotides not matched to a gene: 8.

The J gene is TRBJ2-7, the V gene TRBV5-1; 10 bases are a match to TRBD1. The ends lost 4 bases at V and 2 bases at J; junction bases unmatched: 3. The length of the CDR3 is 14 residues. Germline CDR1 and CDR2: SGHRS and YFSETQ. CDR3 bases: TGCGCCAGCAGCCCCGGGACAGGGGCCTACGAGCAGTACTTC. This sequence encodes CASSPGTGAYEQYF.

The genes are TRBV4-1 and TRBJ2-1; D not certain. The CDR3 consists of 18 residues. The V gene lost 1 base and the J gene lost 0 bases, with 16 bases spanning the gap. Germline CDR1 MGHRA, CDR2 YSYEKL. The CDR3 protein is CASSQGRGVALSYNEQFF. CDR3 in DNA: TGCGCCAGCAGCCAAGGGCGCGGAGTGGCTCTCTCCTACAATGAGCAGTTCTTC.

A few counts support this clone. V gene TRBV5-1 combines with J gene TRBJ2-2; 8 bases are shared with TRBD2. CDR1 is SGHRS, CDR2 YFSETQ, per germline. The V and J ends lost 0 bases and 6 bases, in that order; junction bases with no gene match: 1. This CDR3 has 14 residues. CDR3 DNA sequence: TGCGCCAGCAGCTTGGGAGCGGGGGCCGGGGAGCTGTTTTTT. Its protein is CASSLGAGAGELFF.